The clone carrying this T cell receptor beta chain was observed a handful of times. V shed 1 base, J shed 2 bases, and the junction held 6 bases outside the gene matches. Germline CDR1 SGHRS, CDR2 YFSETQ. CDR3 length: 16 amino acids. Produced via immunoSEQ multiplex PCR; TCRdb's table is partial and in-frame only. The repertoire includes around 110,000 clones, 82% of them detected once, and around 7.6% sits in the top ten. This sample is drawn from a study of blood T cell repertoires in COVID-19. Study-level information: Acute and convalescent COVID-19 samples came from the United States, Italy and Spain.

The source is a man aged 65 to 79 with active or convalescent COVID-19. The chain carries TRBV5-1 and TRBJ2-1, with TRBD2 identical over 7 bases. Sequenced input: peripheral blood. CDR3 region: CASSLQLANPYNEQFF. CDR3 coding DNA: TGCGCCAGCAGCTTGCAACTAGCGAATCCCTACAATGAGCAGTTCTTC.